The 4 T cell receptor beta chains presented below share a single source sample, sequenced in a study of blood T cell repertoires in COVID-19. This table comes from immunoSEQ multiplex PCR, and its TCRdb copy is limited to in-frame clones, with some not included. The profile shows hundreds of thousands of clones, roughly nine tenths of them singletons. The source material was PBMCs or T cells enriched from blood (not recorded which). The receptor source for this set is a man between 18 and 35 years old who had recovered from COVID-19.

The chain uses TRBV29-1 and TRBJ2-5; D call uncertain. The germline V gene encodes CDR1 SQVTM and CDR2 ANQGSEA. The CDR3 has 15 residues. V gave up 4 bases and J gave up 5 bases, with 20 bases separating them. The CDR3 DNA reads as TGCAGCGTTGTTTCCGGGTCCAATGTTGGGGAGACCCAGTACTTC. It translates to CSVVSGSNVGETQYF.

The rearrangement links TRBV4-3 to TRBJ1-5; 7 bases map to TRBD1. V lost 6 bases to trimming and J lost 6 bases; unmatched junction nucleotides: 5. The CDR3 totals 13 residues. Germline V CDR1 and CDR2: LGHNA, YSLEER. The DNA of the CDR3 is TGCGCCAGCAGTCTTGACAGGGCTCAGCCCCAGCATTTT. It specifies CASSLDRAQPQHF.

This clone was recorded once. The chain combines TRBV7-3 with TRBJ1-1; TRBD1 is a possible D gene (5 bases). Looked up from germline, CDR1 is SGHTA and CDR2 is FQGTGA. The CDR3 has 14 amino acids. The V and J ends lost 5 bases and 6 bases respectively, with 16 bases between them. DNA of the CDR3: TGTGCCAGCAGCCCCATGGGCAGGGCCCCTGAAGCTTTCTTT. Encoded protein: CASSPMGRAPEAFF.

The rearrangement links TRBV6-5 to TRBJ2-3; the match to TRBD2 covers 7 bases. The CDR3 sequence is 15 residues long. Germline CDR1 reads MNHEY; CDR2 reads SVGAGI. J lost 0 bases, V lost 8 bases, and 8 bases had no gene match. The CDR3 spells CASLQAGRSTDTQYF. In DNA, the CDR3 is TGTGCCAGCCTCCAAGCGGGGAGAAGCACAGATACGCAGTATTTT.